The clone carrying this T cell receptor beta chain was counted once. Its antigen is still unknown. V lost 4 bases to trimming and J lost 4 bases, with 11 bases between them. The CDR3 covers 13 residues. Germline V lookup: CDR1 LNHDA, CDR2 SQIVND (reference sequence). This record comes from a study of T cell responses to AZD1222 COVID-19 vaccine. Findings and caveats of the study: Baseline seropositivity characterized only a handful of AZD1222 recipients. Among spike-specific TCRs, nearly half reportedly target unmutated variant regions. There were mostly white British donors and more females than males, and clonal diversity was possibly underestimated.

Sequenced by immunoSEQ multiplex PCR; TCRdb stores in-frame clones only, minus some. The sample holds approximately 89,000 clones, about 91% seen once. Source: peripheral blood, taken on day 0 of AZD1222 vaccination. This clonotype was sampled from an adult in good health. The chain joins TRBV19 to TRBJ2-7; D unresolved. The CDR3 region is CASSKMPTYEQYF. The CDR3 DNA is TGTGCCAGTAGTAAAATGCCGACTTACGAGCAGTACTTC.